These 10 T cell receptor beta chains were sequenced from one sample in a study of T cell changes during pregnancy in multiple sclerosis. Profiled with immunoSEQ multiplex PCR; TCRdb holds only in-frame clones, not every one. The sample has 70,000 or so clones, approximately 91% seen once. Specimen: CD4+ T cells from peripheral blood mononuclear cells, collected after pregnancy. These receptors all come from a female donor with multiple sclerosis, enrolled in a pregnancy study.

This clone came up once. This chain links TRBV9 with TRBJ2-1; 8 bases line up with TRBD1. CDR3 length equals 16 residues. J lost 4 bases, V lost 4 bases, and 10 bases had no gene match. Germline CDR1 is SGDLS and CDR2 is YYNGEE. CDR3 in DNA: TGTGCCAGCAGCTTTGCCCCCGACAGGGGATACAATGAGCAGTTCTTC. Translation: CASSFAPDRGYNEQFF.

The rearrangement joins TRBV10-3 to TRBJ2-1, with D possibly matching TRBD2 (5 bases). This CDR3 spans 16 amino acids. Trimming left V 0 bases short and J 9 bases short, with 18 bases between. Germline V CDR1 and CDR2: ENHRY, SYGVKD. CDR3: CAISESRLAGPSEQFF. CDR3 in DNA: TGTGCCATCAGTGAGTCGAGGCTAGCTGGGCCCAGTGAGCAGTTCTTC.

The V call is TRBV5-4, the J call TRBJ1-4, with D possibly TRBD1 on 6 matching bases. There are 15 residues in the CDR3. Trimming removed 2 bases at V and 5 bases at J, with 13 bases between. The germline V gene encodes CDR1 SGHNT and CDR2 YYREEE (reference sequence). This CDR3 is CASSFRTVGNEKLFF. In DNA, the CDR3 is TGTGCCAGCAGCTTTCGGACAGTGGGGAATGAAAAACTGTTTTTT. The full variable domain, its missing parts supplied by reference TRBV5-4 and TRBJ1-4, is ETGVTQSPTHLIKTRGQQVTLRCSSQSGHNTVSWYQQALGQGPQFIFQYYREEENGRGNFPPRFSGLQFPNYSSELNVNALELDDSALYLCASSFRTVGNEKLFFGSGTQLSVL.

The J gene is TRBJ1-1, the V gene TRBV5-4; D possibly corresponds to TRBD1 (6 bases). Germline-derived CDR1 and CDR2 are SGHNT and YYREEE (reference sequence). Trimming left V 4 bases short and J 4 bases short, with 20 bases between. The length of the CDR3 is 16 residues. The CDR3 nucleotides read TGTGCCAGCAGCCCCCAGCGGGGGGCAGTGAGCACTGAAGCTTTCTTT. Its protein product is CASSPQRGAVSTEAFF.

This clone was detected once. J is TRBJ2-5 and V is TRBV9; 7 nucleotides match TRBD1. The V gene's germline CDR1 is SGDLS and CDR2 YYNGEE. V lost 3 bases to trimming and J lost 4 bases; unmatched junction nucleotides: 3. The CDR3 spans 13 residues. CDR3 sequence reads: CASSETGAETQYF. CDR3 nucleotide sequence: TGTGCCAGCAGCGAAACAGGGGCAGAGACCCAGTACTTC.

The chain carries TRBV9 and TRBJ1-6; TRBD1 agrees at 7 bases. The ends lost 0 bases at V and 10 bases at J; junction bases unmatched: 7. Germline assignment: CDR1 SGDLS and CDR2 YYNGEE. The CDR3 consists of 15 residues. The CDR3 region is CASSVGGGGGSPLHF. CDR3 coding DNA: TGTGCCAGCAGCGTAGGAGGAGGGGGCGGATCACCCCTCCACTTT.

The CDR3 DNA sequence: TGTGCCAGTAGTTGCCTCGCTTTGAAGGGGGCGTTCGGACTAGCGGGAGGAGAGCAGTACTTC. This sequence encodes CASSCLALKGAFGLAGGEQYF. The chain has TRBV19 and TRBJ2-7, with TRBD2 identical over 14 bases. This CDR3 is built from 21 residues. J lost 7 bases, V lost 5 bases, and 25 bases had no gene match. Germline values: CDR1 LNHDA, CDR2 SQIVND (reference sequence).

CDR3 DNA: TGTGCCAGCAGGGGAACAGGGGGGGGAGAGACCCAGTACTTC. This encodes CASRGTGGGETQYF. The rearrangement joins TRBV6-5 to TRBJ2-5; the D gene is possibly TRBD1 (8 bases). Germline lookup yields CDR1 MNHEY and CDR2 SVGAGI. V was trimmed by 6 bases and J by 4 bases, leaving 15 bases between them. The CDR3 contains 14 residues.

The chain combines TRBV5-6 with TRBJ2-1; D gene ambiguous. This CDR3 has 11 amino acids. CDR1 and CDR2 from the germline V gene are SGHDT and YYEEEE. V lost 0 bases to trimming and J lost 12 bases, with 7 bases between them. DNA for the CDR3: TGTGCCAGCAGCTTGGCCGCGAGGCAGTTCTTC. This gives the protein CASSLAARQFF.

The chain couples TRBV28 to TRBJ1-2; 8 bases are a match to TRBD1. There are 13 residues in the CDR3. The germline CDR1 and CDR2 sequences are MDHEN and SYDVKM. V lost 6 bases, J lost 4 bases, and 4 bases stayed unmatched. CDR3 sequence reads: CASRGDRTYGYTF. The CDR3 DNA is TGTGCCAGCAGGGGGGACAGGACCTATGGCTACACCTTC.